The source of this T cell receptor beta chain is a study of blood T cell repertoires in COVID-19. Between the trimmed V and J ends, which lost 5 bases and 3 bases, there was a span of 11 bases. The CDR3 totals 14 residues. CDR1 and CDR2 from the germline V gene are MNHEY and SMNVEV (reference sequence). Participants were aged about 18 to 89 years, lived in 25 or so US areas, and enrolled virtually. Researchers sorted participants into cohorts using their self-reported clinical history. As originally analysed: Cell counts per sample came from amplifying reference gene primers. Some clones are missing from TCRdb's copy, which holds only in-frame ones; the method was immunoSEQ multiplex PCR. That table supplies the V and J calls and clone size; D and trimming were determined from the DNA. The sample records roughly 240,000 clones, about four fifths being singletons.

The chain carries TRBV27 and TRBJ1-5; D is possibly TRBD1 (6 bases). The TCR originated in a woman between 40 and 55 years old who had been exposed to COVID-19. Sequenced sample: PBMCs or T cells enriched from blood (not recorded which). This CDR3 is CASSRRTDNQPQHF. The DNA for the CDR3 is TGTGCCAGCAGTCGACGGACAGACAATCAGCCCCAGCATTTT.